A selection of T cell receptor beta chains follows, all from one sample in a study of cytomegalovirus exposure and HLA in healthy donors. Sequencing used immunoSEQ multiplex PCR; TCRdb keeps in-frame clones, though not all of them. Of 70,000 or so clones detected, around 94% appear once; the ten largest clones hold less than 2%. Sequenced sample: PBMCs. These receptors were obtained from a man aged 18 to 35 in good health and CMV-seropositive. Each CDR3 is given with its conserved first and last residue. A D gene is named only where the DNA matches it firmly. A clone size is listed for some rows: how often the clone was seen (once, few, many), or a class if it is expanded.

clone_size	j_call	v_call	d_call	cdr3_aa	cdr3_nt
NA	TRBJ2-1	TRBV19	TRBD2	CASGDTGLAGRNEQFF	TGTGCCAGCGGAGACACAGGACTAGCGGGCCGCAATGAGCAGTTCTTC
NA	TRBJ2-5	TRBV4-1	TRBD1	CASSRQGPQETQYF	TGCGCCAGCAGTCGACAGGGGCCCCAAGAGACCCAGTACTTC
NA	TRBJ2-3	TRBV7-9	TRBD2	CASSLTSDRTDTQYF	TGTGCCAGCAGCCTGACTAGCGACCGCACAGATACGCAGTATTTT
NA	TRBJ1-2	TRBV4-1	TRBD1	CASSQDGRDRGRNGYTF	TGCGCCAGCAGCCAAGATGGCAGGGACAGGGGGCGGAATGGCTACACCTTC
NA	TRBJ1-4	TRBV6-6	NA	CASSYGQNNEKLFF	TGTGCCAGCAGTTATGGTCAGAATAATGAAAAACTGTTTTTT
NA	TRBJ2-5	TRBV5-1	NA	CASSSAQTQYF	TGCGCCAGCAGCTCCGCGCAGACCCAGTACTTC
few	TRBJ2-7	TRBV6-5	NA	CASSYSKDSVYEQYF	TGTGCCAGCAGTTACTCGAAGGACAGTGTTTACGAGCAGTACTTC
once	TRBJ2-7	TRBV29-1	NA	CSVEKKGAYEQYF	TGCAGCGTTGAAAAAAAAGGGGCCTACGAGCAGTACTTC
NA	TRBJ2-1	TRBV7-9	TRBD2	CASSRSGDNEQFF	TGTGCCAGCAGCCGGAGCGGGGACAATGAGCAGTTCTTC
NA	TRBJ2-7	TRBV10-3	NA	CALSTADGPYEQYF	TGTGCCCTCTCTACAGCAGACGGTCCCTACGAGCAGTACTTC
NA	TRBJ2-1	TRBV7-3	TRBD2	CASSRLASNEQFF	TGTGCCAGCTCACGACTAGCTTCCAATGAGCAGTTCTTC
NA	TRBJ1-2	TRBV27	NA	CASSLLPGLYGYTF	TGTGCCAGCAGTTTACTTCCGGGACTCTATGGCTACACCTTC
NA	TRBJ1-4	TRBV19	TRBD1	CASSIPQGMGEKLFF	TGTGCCAGTAGTATCCCACAGGGGATGGGTGAAAAACTGTTTTTT
NA	TRBJ2-7	TRBV4-1	TRBD1	CASSQDVLGQATYEQYF	TGCGCCAGCAGCCAAGATGTTTTAGGACAGGCCACCTACGAGCAGTACTTC
NA	TRBJ1-2	TRBV14	NA	CASSQGTVLGGYTF	TGTGCCAGCAGCCAAGGGACAGTACTAGGGGGCTACACCTTC